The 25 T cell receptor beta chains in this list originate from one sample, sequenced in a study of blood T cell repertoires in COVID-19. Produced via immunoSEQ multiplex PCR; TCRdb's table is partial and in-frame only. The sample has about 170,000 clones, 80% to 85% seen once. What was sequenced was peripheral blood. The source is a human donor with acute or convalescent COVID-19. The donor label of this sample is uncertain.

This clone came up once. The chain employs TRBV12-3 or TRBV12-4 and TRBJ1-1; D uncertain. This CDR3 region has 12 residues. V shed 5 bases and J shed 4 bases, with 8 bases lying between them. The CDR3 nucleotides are TGTGCCAGCAGTCCTCCGGGCACTGAAGCTTTCTTT. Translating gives CASSPPGTEAFF.

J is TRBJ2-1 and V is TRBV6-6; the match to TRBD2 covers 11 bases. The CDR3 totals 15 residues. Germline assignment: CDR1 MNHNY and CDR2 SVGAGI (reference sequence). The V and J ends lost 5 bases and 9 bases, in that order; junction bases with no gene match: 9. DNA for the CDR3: TGTGCCAGCAGTCTTAGCGGGGGGGCCGAAGGTGAGCAGTTCTTC. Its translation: CASSLSGGAEGEQFF.

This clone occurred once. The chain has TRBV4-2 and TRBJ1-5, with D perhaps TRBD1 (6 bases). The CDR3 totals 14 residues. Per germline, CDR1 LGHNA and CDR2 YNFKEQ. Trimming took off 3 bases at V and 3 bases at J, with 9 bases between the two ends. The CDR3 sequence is CASSQDSANQPQHF. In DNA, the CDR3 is TGTGCCAGCAGCCAGGACAGCGCCAATCAGCCCCAGCATTTT.

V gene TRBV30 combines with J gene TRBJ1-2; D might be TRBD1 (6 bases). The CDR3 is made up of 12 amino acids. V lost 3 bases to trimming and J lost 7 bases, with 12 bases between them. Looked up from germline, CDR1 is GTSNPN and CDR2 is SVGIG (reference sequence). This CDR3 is CAWRQGVSGYTF. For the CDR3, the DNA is TGTGCCTGGAGACAGGGCGTAAGTGGCTACACCTTC.

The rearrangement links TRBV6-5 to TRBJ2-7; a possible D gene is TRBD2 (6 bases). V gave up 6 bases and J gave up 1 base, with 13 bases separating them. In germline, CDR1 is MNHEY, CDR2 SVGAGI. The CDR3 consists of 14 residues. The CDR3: CASSLGRGSYEQYF. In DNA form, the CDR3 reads TGTGCCAGCAGCCTTGGGCGGGGTTCCTACGAGCAGTACTTC.

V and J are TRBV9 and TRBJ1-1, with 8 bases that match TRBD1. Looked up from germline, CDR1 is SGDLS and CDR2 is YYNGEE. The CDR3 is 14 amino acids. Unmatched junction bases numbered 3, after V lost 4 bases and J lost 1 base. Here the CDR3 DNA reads TGTGCCAGCAGCATTGGGACAGGGAACACTGAAGCTTTCTTT. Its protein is CASSIGTGNTEAFF.

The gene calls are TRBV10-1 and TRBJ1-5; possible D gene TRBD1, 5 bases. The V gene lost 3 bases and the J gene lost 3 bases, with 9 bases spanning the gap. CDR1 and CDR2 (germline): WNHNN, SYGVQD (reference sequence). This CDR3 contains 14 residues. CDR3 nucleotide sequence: TGCGCCAGCAGTGACGGAGGGGACAATCAGCCCCAGCATTTT. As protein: CASSDGGDNQPQHF.

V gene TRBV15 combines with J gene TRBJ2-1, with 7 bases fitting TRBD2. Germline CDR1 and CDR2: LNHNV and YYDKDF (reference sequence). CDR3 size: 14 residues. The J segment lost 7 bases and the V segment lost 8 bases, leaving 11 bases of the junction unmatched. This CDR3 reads CATRGREGPNEQFF. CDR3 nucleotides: TGTGCCACCCGAGGGAGGGAGGGCCCAAATGAGCAGTTCTTC.

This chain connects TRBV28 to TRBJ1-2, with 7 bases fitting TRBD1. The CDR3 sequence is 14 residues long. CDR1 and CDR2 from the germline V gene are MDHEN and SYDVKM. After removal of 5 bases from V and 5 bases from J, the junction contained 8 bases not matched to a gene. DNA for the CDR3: TGTGCCAGCAGTCCCGGGACAGCAAATTATGGCTACACCTTC. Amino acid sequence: CASSPGTANYGYTF.

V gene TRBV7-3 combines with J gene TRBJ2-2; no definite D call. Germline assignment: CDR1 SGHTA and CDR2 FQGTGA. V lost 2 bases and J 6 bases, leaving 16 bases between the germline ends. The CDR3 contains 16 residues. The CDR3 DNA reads TGTGCCAGCAGCTTAGGTCCCGAGATGCTCGCCGGGGAGCTGTTTTTT. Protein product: CASSLGPEMLAGELFF.

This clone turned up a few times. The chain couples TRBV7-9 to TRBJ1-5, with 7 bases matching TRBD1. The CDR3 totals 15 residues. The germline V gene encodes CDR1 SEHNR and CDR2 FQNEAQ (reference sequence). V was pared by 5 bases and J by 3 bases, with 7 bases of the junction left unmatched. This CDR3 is CASSPAGQTNQPQHF. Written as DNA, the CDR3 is TGTGCCAGCAGCCCCGCGGGACAGACCAATCAGCCCCAGCATTTT.

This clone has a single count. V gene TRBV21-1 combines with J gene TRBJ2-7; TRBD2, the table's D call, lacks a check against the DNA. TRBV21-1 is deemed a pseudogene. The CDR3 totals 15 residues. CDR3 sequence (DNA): TGTGCCAGCAGGGGAGCGGCGGGCTCGTCCTACGAGCAGTACTTC. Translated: CASRGAAGSSYEQYF.

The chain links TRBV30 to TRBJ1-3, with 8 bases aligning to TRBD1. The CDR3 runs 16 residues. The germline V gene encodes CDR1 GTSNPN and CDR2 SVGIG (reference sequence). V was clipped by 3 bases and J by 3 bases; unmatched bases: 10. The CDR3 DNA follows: TGTGCCTGGAGCGCCAGCGACAGGGGACGTGGAAACACCATATATTTT. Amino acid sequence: CAWSASDRGRGNTIYF.

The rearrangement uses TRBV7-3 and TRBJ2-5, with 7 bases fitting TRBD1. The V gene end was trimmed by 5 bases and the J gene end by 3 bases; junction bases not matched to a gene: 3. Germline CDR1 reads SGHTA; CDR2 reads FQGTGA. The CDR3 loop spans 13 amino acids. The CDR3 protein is CASSVGQKETQYF. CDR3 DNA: TGTGCCAGCAGCGTGGGACAGAAAGAGACCCAGTACTTC.

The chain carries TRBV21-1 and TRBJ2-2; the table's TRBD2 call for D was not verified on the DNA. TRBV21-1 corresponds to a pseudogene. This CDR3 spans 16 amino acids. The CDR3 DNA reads TGTGCCAGCAGCAAAGTCGTTCGAGCGGGCCCCGAGGAGCTGTTTTTT. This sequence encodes CASSKVVRAGPEELFF.

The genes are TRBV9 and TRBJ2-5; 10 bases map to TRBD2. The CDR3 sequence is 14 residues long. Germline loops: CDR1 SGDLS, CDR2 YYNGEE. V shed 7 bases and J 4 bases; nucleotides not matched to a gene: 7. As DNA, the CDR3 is TGTGCCAGCGCTTCCGGGACTAGCGCAGAGACCCAGTACTTC. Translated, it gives CASASGTSAETQYF. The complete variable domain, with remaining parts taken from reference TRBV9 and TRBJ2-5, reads DSGVTQTPKHLITATGQRVTLRCSPRSGDLSVYWYQQSLDQGLQFLIQYYNGEERAKGNILERFSAQQFPDLHSELNLSSLELGDSALYFCASASGTSAETQYFGPGTRLLVL.

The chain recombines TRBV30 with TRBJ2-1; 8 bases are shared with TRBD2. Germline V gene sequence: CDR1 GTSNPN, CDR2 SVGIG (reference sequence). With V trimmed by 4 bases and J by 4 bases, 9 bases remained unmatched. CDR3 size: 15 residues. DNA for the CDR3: TGTGCCTGGAACCCGGGGGGGGCCCCTTACAATGAGCAGTTCTTC. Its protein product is CAWNPGGAPYNEQFF.

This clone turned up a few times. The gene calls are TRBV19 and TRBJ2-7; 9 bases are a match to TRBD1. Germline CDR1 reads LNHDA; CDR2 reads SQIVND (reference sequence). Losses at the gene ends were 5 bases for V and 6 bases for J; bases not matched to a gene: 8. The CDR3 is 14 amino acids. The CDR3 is CASSGRDREAEQYF. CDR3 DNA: TGTGCCAGTAGTGGCCGGGACAGGGAGGCCGAGCAGTACTTC.

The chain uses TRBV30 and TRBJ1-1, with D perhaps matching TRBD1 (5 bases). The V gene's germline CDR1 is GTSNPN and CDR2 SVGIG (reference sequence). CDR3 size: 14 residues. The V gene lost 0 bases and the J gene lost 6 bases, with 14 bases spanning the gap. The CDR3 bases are TGTGCCTGGAGTGTCGGGAGGGAGGGGCCTGAAGCTTTCTTT. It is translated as CAWSVGREGPEAFF.

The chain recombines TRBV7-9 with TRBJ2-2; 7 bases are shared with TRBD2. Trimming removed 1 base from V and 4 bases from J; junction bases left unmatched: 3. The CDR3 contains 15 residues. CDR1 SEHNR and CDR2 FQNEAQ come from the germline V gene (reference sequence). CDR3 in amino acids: CASSLGGGSTGELFF. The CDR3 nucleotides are TGTGCCAGCAGCTTAGGGGGCGGGAGCACCGGGGAGCTGTTTTTT.

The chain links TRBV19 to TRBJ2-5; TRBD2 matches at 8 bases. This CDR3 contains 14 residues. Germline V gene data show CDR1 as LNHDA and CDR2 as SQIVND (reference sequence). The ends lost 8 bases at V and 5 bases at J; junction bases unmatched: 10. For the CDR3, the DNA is TGTGCCAGTCGATCCCGGGAGGGGGGGGAGACCCAGTACTTC. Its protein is CASRSREGGETQYF.

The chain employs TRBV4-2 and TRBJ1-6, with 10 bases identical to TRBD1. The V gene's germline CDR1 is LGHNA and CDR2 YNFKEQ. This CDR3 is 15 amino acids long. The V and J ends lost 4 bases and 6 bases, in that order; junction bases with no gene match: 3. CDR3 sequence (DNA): TGTGCCAGCAGCCGGGGGACAGGGGCTAATTCACCCCTCCACTTT. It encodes CASSRGTGANSPLHF.

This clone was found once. CDR3 loop: CASSSAGAGTHNEQFF. The CDR3 DNA sequence: TGTGCCAGCAGCAGCGCGGGAGCGGGAACCCACAATGAGCAGTTCTTC. V gene TRBV5-4 combines with J gene TRBJ2-1; 7 bases are a match to TRBD2. The CDR3 loop spans 16 amino acids. After removal of 4 bases from V and 5 bases from J, the junction contained 12 bases not matched to a gene. Germline loops: CDR1 SGHNT, CDR2 YYREEE (reference sequence).

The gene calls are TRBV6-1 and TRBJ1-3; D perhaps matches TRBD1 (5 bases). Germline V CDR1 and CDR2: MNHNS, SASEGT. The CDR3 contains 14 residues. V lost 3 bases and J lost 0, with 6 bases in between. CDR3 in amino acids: CASSETVSGNTIYF. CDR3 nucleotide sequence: TGTGCCAGCAGTGAGACAGTCTCTGGAAACACCATATATTTT.

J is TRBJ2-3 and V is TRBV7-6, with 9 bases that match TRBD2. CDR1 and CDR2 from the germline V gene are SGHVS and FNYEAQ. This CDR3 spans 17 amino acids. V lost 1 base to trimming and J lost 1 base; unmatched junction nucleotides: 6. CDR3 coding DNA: TGTGCCAGCAGCTTAGGGGATCGGACTAGCGGCACAGATACGCAGTATTTT. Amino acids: CASSLGDRTSGTDTQYF.